A selection of T cell receptor beta chains follows, all from one sample in a study of blood T cells in healthy people across ages. MiXCR was run by TCRdb on the 5' RACE reads, yielding one entry per CDR3 protein. Of over 550,000 distinct CDR3 sequences listed, about 28% are singletons. Sequenced input: blood. Receptors originate from a woman of 80 years or more in good health. Both conserved end residues are trimmed from each CDR3. Each record gives: CDR3 length, D gene, V gene, CDR3 protein. The D gene is left open where the match is weak.

length: 11
D: .
V: TRBV7-2
CDR3: ASSREWGSEQY

length: 11
D: TRBD2
V: TRBV5-1
CDR3: ASSREGSHEQY

length: 11
D: .
V: TRBV27
CDR3: ANSLVRGDTQY

length: 16
D: TRBD1
V: TRBV27
CDR3: ASSFLNNRGHSTDTQY

length: 15
D: .
V: TRBV9
CDR3: ASSLRYGSGPQETQY

length: 14
D: .
V: TRBV2
CDR3: ASSPVGGGSSYEQY

length: 12
D: TRBD2
V: TRBV29-1
CDR3: SAQSGAAGYEQY

length: 14
D: .
V: TRBV20-1
CDR3: SADVPRGGQTYEQY

length: 12
D: .
V: TRBV7-2
CDR3: ASGSARHPYEQY

length: 14
D: .
V: TRBV5-1
CDR3: ASSLEGHLTYEEQY

length: 12
D: TRBD1
V: TRBV6-6
CDR3: ASRGQDRGTEAF

length: 13
D: .
V: TRBV24-1
CDR3: ATKDGGEPNYGYT

length: 11
D: .
V: TRBV7-2
CDR3: ASSDITDGEQY

length: 13
D: .
V: TRBV5-5
CDR3: ASWGQGVSTDTQY

length: 11
D: TRBD1
V: TRBV24-1
CDR3: ATSRTGNHEQY

length: 13
D: .
V: TRBV19
CDR3: ASSMPGQGIHEQY

length: 12
D: .
V: TRBV5-1
CDR3: ASSWDTGNYEQY